This TCR beta chain was found in a study of blood T cell repertoires in COVID-19. Overall study: The United States, Italy and Spain provided the acute and convalescent COVID-19 samples. Nucleic acid was either cDNA or gDNA, and it came from T cells, B-cell-depleted T cells, or PBMCs.

The CDR3 length is 14 residues. Trimming removed 5 bases from V and 8 bases from J; junction bases left unmatched: 9. Germline-derived CDR1 and CDR2 are SEHNR and FQNEAQ (reference sequence). In the authors' methods: Reference gene primer amplification gave nucleated cell count estimates. Measured with immunoSEQ multiplex PCR; TCRdb has only the in-frame clones, and not every one. V, J and clone size are taken as reported in that table, and D and trimming were inferred from the DNA itself. The repertoire has over 150,000 clones, approximately 73% of them found once; the top ten carry 3.7%. The chain links TRBV7-9 to TRBJ2-1, with TRBD2 matching 7 bases. The sample consisted of peripheral blood. The sequence derives from a woman aged 80 or over with acute or convalescent COVID-19. The CDR3 here is CASSPQGGSHEQFF. CDR3 sequence (DNA): TGTGCCAGCAGCCCCCAAGGCGGGAGTCATGAGCAGTTCTTC.